Listed below are T cell receptor beta chains from one sample, sequenced in a study of cytomegalovirus exposure and HLA in healthy donors. Here immunoSEQ multiplex PCR was the method, and the copy in TCRdb shows in-frame clones only, minus some. The sample has about 93,000 clones; approximately 81% are singletons. Sample: PBMCs. The receptors stem from a woman in her forties in good health and CMV-seronegative. CDR3s include the opening cysteine and the closing phenylalanine or tryptophan. The D gene is left open where the match is weak. Clone size is shown for a subset of rows, as once, few, many or a class of expanded clone.

TRBV2	TRBJ2-7	TRBD2	NA	CASRQLAGGSGGEQYF	TGTGCCAGCAGACAACTAGCGGGAGGGTCGGGGGGCGAGCAGTACTTC
TRBV6-5	TRBJ2-7	NA	NA	CASSPPGAGTYEQYF	TGTGCCAGCAGCCCTCCCGGGGCAGGGACTTACGAGCAGTACTTC
TRBV5-1	TRBJ2-7	NA	NA	CASSLVGGRSSYEQYF	TGCGCCAGCAGCTTGGTAGGGGGACGGAGCTCCTACGAGCAGTACTTC
TRBV27	TRBJ1-2	NA	few	CASSFGAGIGYGYTF	TGTGCCAGCAGTTTTGGAGCAGGGATAGGCTATGGCTACACCTTC
TRBV19	TRBJ1-5	NA	NA	CASSIAYPGQPQHF	TGTGCCAGTAGTATAGCTTACCCGGGGCAGCCCCAGCATTTT
TRBV11-3	TRBJ2-5	NA	NA	CASSLETQYF	TGTGCCAGCAGTCTGGAGACCCAGTACTTC
TRBV5-6	TRBJ2-2	TRBD1	NA	CASSFIGRGLAGELFF	TGTGCCAGCAGCTTTATCGGCAGGGGGCTGGCCGGGGAGCTGTTTTTT
TRBV28	TRBJ1-2	NA	once	CASSLLEDSYGYTF	TGTGCCAGCAGTTTGCTAGAGGACTCCTATGGCTACACCTTC
TRBV5-1	TRBJ2-2	NA	few	CASRGPPNTGELFF	TGCGCCAGCCGTGGGCCTCCGAACACCGGGGAGCTGTTTTTT
TRBV28	TRBJ2-6	TRBD1	NA	CASSGRQGSTGANVLTF	TGTGCCAGCAGCGGGCGACAGGGCTCAACTGGGGCCAACGTCCTGACTTTC
TRBV4-1	TRBJ2-2	NA	NA	CASSRAEANTGELFF	TGCGCCAGCAGCCGAGCGGAGGCGAACACCGGGGAGCTGTTTTTT
TRBV11-2	TRBJ2-7	NA	once	CASSPRPGRYEQYF	TGTGCCAGCAGCCCCCGTCCAGGCAGGTACGAGCAGTACTTC
TRBV29-1	TRBJ2-5	NA	NA	CSVVDRRETQYF	TGCAGCGTTGTCGACAGGCGAGAGACCCAGTACTTC
TRBV2	TRBJ1-2	TRBD1	NA	CASTPPGDRLLGYTF	TGTGCCAGCACTCCTCCGGGGGACAGGCTTCTTGGCTACACCTTC
TRBV7-2	TRBJ2-6	NA	NA	CASSLVTTGANVLTF	TGTGCCAGCAGCTTAGTAACTACTGGGGCCAACGTCCTGACTTTC